A selection of T cell receptor beta chains follows, all from one sample in a study of T cell responses to AZD1222 COVID-19 vaccine. TCRdb's copy holds only in-frame clones and misses some; the assay was immunoSEQ multiplex PCR. The repertoire holds about 190,000 clones, under 95% seen once, with over 0.85% in the top ten. This specimen was peripheral blood, taken on day 0 of AZD1222 vaccination. These receptors were taken from an adult in good health. The CDR3 runs from the conserved cysteine through the conserved F or W. A D gene is named only where the DNA matches it firmly. Clone size is stated in some rows and not others, as once, few, many or a class when expanded.

V gene	clone size	J gene	D gene	CDR3 DNA	CDR3 protein
TRBV5-3	NA	TRBJ1-1	NA	TGTGCCGGGGTGGTAGGGACGAACACTGAAGCTTTCTTT	CAGVVGTNTEAFF
TRBV3-1/TRBV3-2	NA	TRBJ1-1	TRBD1	TGTGCCAGCAGCCAAGACTGGGAGACAGGGGCGAACACTGAAGCTTTCTTT	CASSQDWETGANTEAFF
TRBV12-3/TRBV12-4	NA	TRBJ1-5	NA	TGTGCCAGCAGTTATGACAGCTATCAGCCCCAGCATTTT	CASSYDSYQPQHF
TRBV11-2	NA	TRBJ1-1	NA	TGTGCCAGCAGCTTAGGATCCTACATCACTGAAGCTTTCTTT	CASSLGSYITEAFF
TRBV12-5	NA	TRBJ2-1	TRBD1	TGTGCTAGTGGTTCGGGACAGGGGTCCTACAATGAGCAGTTCTTC	CASGSGQGSYNEQFF
TRBV28	NA	TRBJ1-3	NA	TGTGCCAGCAGGGTAACCTCTGGAAACACCATATATTTT	CASRVTSGNTIYF
TRBV3-1/TRBV3-2	NA	TRBJ1-1	NA	TGTGCCAGCAGCCCTAGGGCCGGGGCAGTGAACACTGAAGCTTTCTTT	CASSPRAGAVNTEAFF
TRBV9	NA	TRBJ2-7	NA	TGTGCCAGCAGCGTAGATTTGGGGGCCTCCTACGAGCAGTACTTC	CASSVDLGASYEQYF
TRBV11-2	NA	TRBJ1-5	TRBD1	TGTGCCAGCAGCTTAGTGGGACAGCAGCCCCAGCATTTT	CASSLVGQQPQHF
TRBV6-2/TRBV6-3	once	TRBJ1-2	NA	TGTGCCAGCAGTTACCCTGGCAACTATGGCTACACCTTC	CASSYPGNYGYTF
TRBV6-1	NA	TRBJ2-7	TRBD1	TGTGCCAGCAGTGAACCGGGACAGGGGTTTTCAGGAAGCTCCTACGAGCAGTACTTC	CASSEPGQGFSGSSYEQYF
TRBV19	NA	TRBJ1-5	NA	TGTGCCAGTAGTGTCAGGGATTTTCATCAGCCCCAGCATTTT	CASSVRDFHQPQHF
TRBV5-1	NA	TRBJ1-1	NA	TGCGCCAGCAGCCCGAATATCGGGGTTAGAAACACTGAAGCTTTCTTT	CASSPNIGVRNTEAFF
TRBV27	NA	TRBJ2-7	TRBD1	TGTGCCGCTTCAAAAACCGGACAGGGGATTTGGGAGCAGTACTTC	CAASKTGQGIWEQYF
TRBV7-7	once	TRBJ2-1	NA	TGTGCTAGCAGCCCAGGGTGGGGTGAGCAGTTCTTC	CASSPGWGEQFF